This passage covers 30 T cell receptor beta chains from one sample sequenced in a study of T cell changes during pregnancy in multiple sclerosis. Clones were read by immunoSEQ multiplex PCR, and TCRdb kept only the in-frame ones, dropping some. The sample lists roughly 42,000 clones, around 92% seen once, with roughly 0.5% in the top ten. The sample was CD4+ T cells from peripheral blood mononuclear cells, taken in the second trimester of pregnancy. Receptor source: a female donor in good health, enrolled as a control in a pregnancy study.

By sample fraction, this clone is medium-sized. The chain carries TRBV2 and TRBJ1-2; D may be TRBD1 (5 bases). The CDR3 loop spans 14 amino acids. The germline V gene encodes CDR1 SNHLY and CDR2 FYNNEI. The V and J ends lost 7 bases and 3 bases respectively, with 15 bases between them. CDR3 sequence (DNA): TGTGCCAGCAAGGGGACTGCCCAGGACTATGGCTACACCTTC. Its protein is CASKGTAQDYGYTF.

This clone showed up just a few times. The V call is TRBV5-1, the J call TRBJ2-7; D is unresolved. Trimming shortened V by 0 bases and J by 2 bases, and 3 bases separated the two germline ends. The CDR3 covers 12 residues. The germline V gene has CDR1 SGHRS and CDR2 YFSETQ. DNA of the CDR3: TGCGCCAGCAGCTTGGAGCCCTACGAGCAGTACTTC. Translating gives CASSLEPYEQYF.

The chain joins TRBV10-3 to TRBJ2-1; D gene uncertain. The CDR3 runs 19 residues. Trimming pared 0 bases from V and 0 bases from J, leaving 18 bases between. Looked up from germline, CDR1 is ENHRY and CDR2 is SYGVKD. The CDR3 is CAISESSAAAKNSYNEQFF. In DNA form, the CDR3 reads TGTGCCATCAGTGAGTCGTCCGCTGCGGCTAAAAACTCCTACAATGAGCAGTTCTTC.

As to this clone: No conserved phenylalanine or tryptophan is present at the end of the CDR3, so a read error is the likely explanation. The DNA is omitted, as the CDR3 cannot be located on it reliably, and the CDR3 follows TCRdb's listing. The rearrangement joins TRBV7-9 to TRBJ2-7; no DNA check was done on the table's D call, TRBD2. Germline V CDR1 and CDR2: SEHNR, FQNEAQ (reference sequence). The CDR3 length equals 12 residues, ends included. This CDR3 is CAGTTGTGELRA.

For the CDR3, the DNA is TGTGCCTGGAGTCGGCGGTCCTACGAGCAGTACTTC. Its translation: CAWSRRSYEQYF. The chain recombines TRBV30 with TRBJ2-7, with D hard to call. The V gene lost 2 bases and the J gene lost 1 base, with 6 bases spanning the gap. The CDR3 is 12 residues long. Germline CDR1 is GTSNPN and CDR2 is SVGIG (reference sequence).

This clone was recorded once. This rearrangement joins TRBV18 to TRBJ2-3; D may be TRBD2 (6 bases). Germline assignment: CDR1 KGHSH and CDR2 LQKENI. V was trimmed by 0 bases and J by 5 bases, leaving 15 bases between them. This CDR3 contains 16 residues. The CDR3 DNA sequence: TGTGCCAGCTCACCACCGAAAAGGGGAGGAGTAGATACGCAGTATTTT. Amino acids: CASSPPKRGGVDTQYF.

This clone has only a few counts. CDR3 region: CASSLGTGDVYGYTF. CDR3 sequence (DNA): TGTGCCAGCAGTTTAGGGACAGGGGACGTCTATGGCTACACCTTC. The J gene is TRBJ1-2, the V gene TRBV28, with TRBD1 matching 10 bases. CDR3 length: 15 amino acids. Germline V gene data show CDR1 as MDHEN and CDR2 as SYDVKM. After removal of 2 bases from V and 4 bases from J, the junction contained 4 bases not matched to a gene.

The chain links TRBV28 to TRBJ1-2, with TRBD1 matching 7 bases. V trimming: 5 bases; J trimming: 6 bases; junction bases outside the gene matches: 9. Germline values: CDR1 MDHEN, CDR2 SYDVKM. The CDR3 covers 14 residues. In nucleotides, the CDR3 is TGTGCCAGCAGTCAAAGTACACAGGGGCATGGCTACACCTTC. Translated: CASSQSTQGHGYTF.

The chain joins TRBV10-3 to TRBJ2-1; 12 nucleotides align to TRBD2. The germline gives CDR1 ENHRY, CDR2 SYGVKD. The CDR3 consists of 15 residues. Trimming at V came to 5 bases and at J to 4 bases, leaving 3 bases not matched to a gene. The CDR3 DNA reads as TGTGCCATCAGTCACGGGACTAGCGGGTACAATGAGCAGTTCTTC. This codes for CAISHGTSGYNEQFF.

This chain joins TRBV10-2 and TRBJ2-7; perhaps TRBD1 as D (5 bases). Germline V gene data show CDR1 as WSHSY and CDR2 as SAAADI. Deletions cut 2 bases from V and 2 bases from J, with 19 bases between. The CDR3 contains 17 residues. CDR3 region: CASSEEFGIDSPYEQYF. The CDR3, as DNA: TGCGCCAGCAGTGAGGAATTCGGAATCGACAGTCCCTACGAGCAGTACTTC.

V usage is TRBV18 and J usage is TRBJ2-1, with 7 bases matching TRBD2. V lost 1 base to trimming and J lost 4 bases; unmatched junction nucleotides: 1. Germline CDR1 is KGHSH and CDR2 is LQKENI. The CDR3 runs to 14 residues. The CDR3 bases are TGTGCCAGCTCACCACTAGCGGGTTACAATGAGCAGTTCTTC. This translates into CASSPLAGYNEQFF.

The chain couples TRBV28 to TRBJ2-7; D is possibly TRBD1 (7 bases). Germline values: CDR1 MDHEN, CDR2 SYDVKM. The CDR3 has 12 residues. The germline V and J ends were trimmed by 8 bases and 7 bases, with 15 bases remaining between them. DNA of the CDR3: TGTGCCAGCGCACGACAGGGAGGAGAGCAGTACTTC. Translated: CASARQGGEQYF.

The chain uses TRBV30 and TRBJ1-2; TRBD1 aligns across 8 bases. V was clipped by 5 bases and J by 8 bases; unmatched bases: 4. The length of the CDR3 is 11 residues. Germline V gene data show CDR1 as GTSNPN and CDR2 as SVGIG (reference sequence). CDR3: CAWWTGYGYTF. As DNA, the CDR3 is TGTGCCTGGTGGACAGGGTACGGCTACACCTTC.

CDR3 in DNA: TGTGCCAGCAGCTTAATGAGGTCAGGGGGCGGGGGACAAGGCTACACCTTC. Residues: CASSLMRSGGGGQGYTF. The chain employs TRBV7-6 and TRBJ1-2; TRBD1 aligns across 8 bases. This CDR3 is built from 17 residues. Germline values: CDR1 SGHVS, CDR2 FNYEAQ. Losses at the gene ends were 2 bases for V and 8 bases for J; bases not matched to a gene: 16. The full variable domain, completed using reference TRBV7-6 and TRBJ1-2, is GAGVSQSPRYKVTKRGQDVALRCDPISGHVSLYWYRQALGQGPEFLTYFNYEAQQDKSGLPNDRFSAERPEGSISTLTIQRTEQRDSAMYRCASSLMRSGGGGQGYTFGSGTRLTVV.

The chain is built from TRBV18 and TRBJ2-1, with 14 bases that match TRBD2. CDR3 length: 15 residues. In germline, CDR1 is KGHSH, CDR2 LQKENI. V was clipped by 6 bases and J by 8 bases; unmatched bases: 6. CDR3 sequence: CASSPGTSGSHEQFF. In DNA, the CDR3 is TGTGCCAGCTCGCCCGGGACTAGCGGGAGTCATGAGCAGTTCTTC.

The chain combines TRBV9 with TRBJ1-3; possibly TRBD1 for D (6 bases). This CDR3 spans 14 amino acids. V lost 3 bases and J 6 bases, leaving 13 bases between the germline ends. In germline, CDR1 is SGDLS, CDR2 YYNGEE. This chain's CDR3 is CASSARTDTNTIYF. Written as DNA, the CDR3 is TGTGCCAGCAGCGCTCGGACAGACACAAACACCATATATTTT.

The chain uses TRBV4-1 and TRBJ2-5; D gene unclear. The V and J ends lost 4 bases and 4 bases respectively, with 10 bases between them. The CDR3 runs 13 residues. Germline loops: CDR1 MGHRA, CDR2 YSYEKL. The CDR3 nucleotides are TGCGCCAGCAGCCCAACGCTCGGAGAGACCCAGTACTTC. This gives the protein CASSPTLGETQYF.

J is TRBJ1-2 and V is TRBV28; 10 bases agree with TRBD1. Germline V gives CDR1 MDHEN, CDR2 SYDVKM. This CDR3 is 14 amino acids long. Unmatched junction bases numbered 8, after V lost 6 bases and J lost 7 bases. For the CDR3, the DNA is TGTGCCAGCAGCTCCGGGACAGGGGTGCGTGGCTACACCTTC. It yields the protein CASSSGTGVRGYTF.

The chain combines TRBV19 with TRBJ1-2; 7 positions agree with TRBD1. Trimming removed 3 bases from V and 7 bases from J; junction bases left unmatched: 5. Germline CDR1 and CDR2: LNHDA and SQIVND (reference sequence). CDR3 length equals 13 residues. CDR3 loop: CASSIDRVSGYTF. CDR3 bases: TGTGCCAGTAGTATCGACAGGGTGAGTGGCTACACCTTC.

V is TRBV10-3 and J is TRBJ2-5, with 11 bases lining up with TRBD1. The V gene's germline CDR1 is ENHRY and CDR2 SYGVKD. V gave up 6 bases and J gave up 4 bases; unmatched junction bases: 7. CDR3 length equals 15 residues. The CDR3 DNA sequence: TGTGCCATCAGCCCGGGACAGGGGGGGGGAGAGACCCAGTACTTC. Translated: CAISPGQGGGETQYF.

V and J are TRBV4-2 and TRBJ2-2, with D maybe TRBD2 (7 bases). This CDR3 is 19 amino acids long. Per germline, CDR1 LGHNA and CDR2 YNFKEQ. V gave up 0 bases and J gave up 4 bases, with 21 bases separating them. The chain's CDR3 is CASSQDQGGGALGTGELFF. Here the CDR3 DNA reads TGTGCCAGCAGCCAAGACCAGGGCGGGGGCGCTTTAGGCACCGGGGAGCTGTTTTTT.

The V gene is TRBV27, the J gene TRBJ2-5; unclear D gene. CDR3 length: 13 residues. Trimming removed 11 bases from V and 2 bases from J, with 15 bases in between. Germline loops: CDR1 MNHEY, CDR2 SMNVEV (reference sequence). The CDR3 DNA reads TGTGCCCCCCTCGGAGAGGATCAAGAGACCCAGTACTTC. It encodes CAPLGEDQETQYF.

The CDR3 DNA is TGTGCCAGCAGTGGGTTTTTATCAGGGATTGGGGCCAACGTCCTGACTTTC. It specifies CASSGFLSGIGANVLTF. The chain is built from TRBV28 and TRBJ2-6, with a possible D match to TRBD1 (5 bases). CDR1 MDHEN and CDR2 SYDVKM come from the germline V gene. This CDR3 contains 17 residues. V was clipped by 5 bases and J by 3 bases, with 17 bases between them.

The V gene is TRBV10-3, the J gene TRBJ1-6; D remains unclear. The CDR3 sequence is 16 residues long. The ends were cut back, 3 bases at V and 0 bases at J, with 9 bases in the middle. Per the germline V gene, CDR1 is ENHRY and CDR2 is SYGVKD. CDR3 amino acids: CAISDGLRSYNSPLHF. In DNA, the CDR3 is TGTGCCATCAGTGATGGCTTACGCTCCTATAATTCACCCCTCCACTTT.

The rearrangement joins TRBV9 to TRBJ2-2; TRBD2 matches at 14 bases. J gave up 6 bases and V 4 bases, and 8 bases lay outside the gene matches. CDR3 length: 17 residues. The germline V gene has CDR1 SGDLS and CDR2 YYNGEE. The chain's CDR3 is CASSPRGGLAGAGELFF. DNA of the CDR3: TGTGCCAGCAGCCCCCGTGGGGGACTAGCGGGAGCCGGGGAGCTGTTTTTT.

In nucleotides, the CDR3 is TGTGCCAGCAGTTCGCTATGGACTAGCGGGAGGATTGGGGAGCAGTACTTC. Residues: CASSSLWTSGRIGEQYF. The V gene is TRBV28, the J gene TRBJ2-7; TRBD2 matches at 14 bases. Germline V gene data show CDR1 as MDHEN and CDR2 as SYDVKM. With 4 bases clipped from V and 7 bases from J, the junction kept 12 bases outside the gene matches. The CDR3 loop spans 17 amino acids.

The chain combines TRBV5-6 with TRBJ1-1; D is undetermined. CDR3 length: 15 residues. Trimming took off 0 bases at V and 3 bases at J, with 12 bases between the two ends. Germline assignment: CDR1 SGHDT and CDR2 YYEEEE. CDR3 in DNA: TGTGCCAGCAGCTTGGGGGAGTATTCTGACACTGAAGCTTTCTTT. Its translation: CASSLGEYSDTEAFF.

The V and J genes are TRBV9 and TRBJ2-6, with TRBD2 as a possible D gene (6 bases). Germline assignment: CDR1 SGDLS and CDR2 YYNGEE. The CDR3 length is 15 residues. Trimming took 0 bases from V and 2 from J, leaving 6 bases between them. CDR3 in amino acids: CASSVGRAGANVLTF. DNA of the CDR3: TGTGCCAGCAGCGTAGGGAGGGCTGGGGCCAACGTCCTGACTTTC.

This chain links TRBV6-5 with TRBJ1-1; 7 bases are a match to TRBD1. Germline lookup yields CDR1 MNHEY and CDR2 SVGAGI. This CDR3 has 14 residues. V shed 7 bases and J 4 bases; nucleotides not matched to a gene: 9. CDR3 sequence reads: CASIEYRGATEAFF. The DNA of the CDR3 is TGTGCCAGCATCGAGTACAGGGGAGCCACTGAAGCTTTCTTT.

A single count supports this clone. V usage is TRBV19 and J usage is TRBJ1-5; no reliable D call. Trimming cost V 2 bases and J 4 bases, with 9 bases left between them. Germline CDR1 LNHDA, CDR2 SQIVND (reference sequence). The CDR3 is made up of 14 amino acids. The CDR3 protein is CASSISVSNQPQHF. For the CDR3, the DNA is TGTGCCAGTAGTATAAGTGTCAGTAATCAGCCCCAGCATTTT.